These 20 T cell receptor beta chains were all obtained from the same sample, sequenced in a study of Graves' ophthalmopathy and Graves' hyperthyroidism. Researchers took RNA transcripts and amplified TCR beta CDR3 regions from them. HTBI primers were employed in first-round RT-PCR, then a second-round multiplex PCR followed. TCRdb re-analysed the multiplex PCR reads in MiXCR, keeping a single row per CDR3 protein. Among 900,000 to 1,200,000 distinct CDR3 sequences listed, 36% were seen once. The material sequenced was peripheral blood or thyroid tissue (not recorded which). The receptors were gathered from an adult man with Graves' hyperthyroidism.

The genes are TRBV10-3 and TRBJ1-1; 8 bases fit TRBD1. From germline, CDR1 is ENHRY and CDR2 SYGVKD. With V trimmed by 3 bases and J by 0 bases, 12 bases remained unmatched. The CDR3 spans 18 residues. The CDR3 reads CAISDPTLTGGMNTEAFF. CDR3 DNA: TGTGCCATCAGTGATCCCACGCTAACAGGGGGGATGAACACTGAAGCTTTCTTT.

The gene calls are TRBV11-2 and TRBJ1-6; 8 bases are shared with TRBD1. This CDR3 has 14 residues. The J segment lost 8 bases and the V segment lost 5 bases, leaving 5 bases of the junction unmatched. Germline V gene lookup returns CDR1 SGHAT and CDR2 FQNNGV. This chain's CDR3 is CASSTPGQDSPLHF. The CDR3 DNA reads TGTGCCAGCAGCACGCCGGGACAGGATTCACCCCTCCACTTT.

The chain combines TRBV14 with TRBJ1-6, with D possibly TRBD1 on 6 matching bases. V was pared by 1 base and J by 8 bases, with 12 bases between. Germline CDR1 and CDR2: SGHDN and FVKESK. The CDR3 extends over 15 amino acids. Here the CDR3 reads CASSQAAGVDSPLHF. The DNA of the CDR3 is TGTGCCAGCAGCCAAGCGGCAGGGGTCGATTCACCCCTCCACTTT.

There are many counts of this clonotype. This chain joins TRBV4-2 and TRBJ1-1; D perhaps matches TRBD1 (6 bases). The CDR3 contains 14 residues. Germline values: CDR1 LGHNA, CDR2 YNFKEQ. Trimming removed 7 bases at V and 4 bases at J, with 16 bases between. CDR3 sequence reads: CASTFNRVGTEAFF. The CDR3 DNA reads TGTGCCAGCACCTTTAACAGGGTAGGCACTGAAGCTTTCTTT.

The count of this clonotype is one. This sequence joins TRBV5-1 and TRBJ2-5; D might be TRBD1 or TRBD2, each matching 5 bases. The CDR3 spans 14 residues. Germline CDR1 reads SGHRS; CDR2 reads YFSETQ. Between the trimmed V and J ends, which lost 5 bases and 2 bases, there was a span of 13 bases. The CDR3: CASSPLGRQETQYF. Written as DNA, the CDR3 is TGCGCCAGCAGTCCGCTGGGACGGCAAGAGACCCAGTACTTC.

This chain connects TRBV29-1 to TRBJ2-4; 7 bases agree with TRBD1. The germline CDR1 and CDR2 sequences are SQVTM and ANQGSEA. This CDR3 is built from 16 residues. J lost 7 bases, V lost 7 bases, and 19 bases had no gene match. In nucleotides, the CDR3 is TGCAGCGCCAGACAGGGTATAGGTCCGGTCGGGAACATTCAGTACTTC. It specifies CSARQGIGPVGNIQYF. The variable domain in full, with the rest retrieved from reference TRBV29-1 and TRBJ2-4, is SAVISQKPSRDICQRGTSLTIQCQVDSQVTMMFWYRQQPGQSLTLIATANQGSEATYESGFVIDKFPISRPNLTFSTLTVSNMSPEDSSIYLCSARQGIGPVGNIQYFGAGTRLSVL.

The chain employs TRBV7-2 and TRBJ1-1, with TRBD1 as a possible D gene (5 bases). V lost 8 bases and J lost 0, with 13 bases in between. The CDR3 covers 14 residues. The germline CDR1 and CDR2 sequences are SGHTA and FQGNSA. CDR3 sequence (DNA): TGTGCCAGCGGGTGGGGCTCCATGAACACTGAAGCTTTCTTT. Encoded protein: CASGWGSMNTEAFF. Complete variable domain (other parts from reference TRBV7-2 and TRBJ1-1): GAGVSQSPSNKVTEKGKDVELRCDPISGHTALYWYRQSLGQGLEFLIYFQGNSAPDKSGLPSDRFSAERTGGSVSTLTIQRTQQEDSAVYLCASGWGSMNTEAFFGQGTRLTVV.

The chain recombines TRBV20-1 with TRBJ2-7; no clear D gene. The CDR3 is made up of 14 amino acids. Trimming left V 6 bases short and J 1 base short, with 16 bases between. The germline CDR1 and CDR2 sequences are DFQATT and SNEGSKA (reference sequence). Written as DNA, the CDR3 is TGCAGTGCCCCCTTTAGTCATTTTTCCTACGAGCAGTACTTC. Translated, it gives CSAPFSHFSYEQYF.

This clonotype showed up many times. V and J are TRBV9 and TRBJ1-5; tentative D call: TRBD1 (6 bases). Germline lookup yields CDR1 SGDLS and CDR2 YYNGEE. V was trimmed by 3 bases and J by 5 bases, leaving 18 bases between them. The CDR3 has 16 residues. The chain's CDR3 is CASSEGSGGAYQPQHF. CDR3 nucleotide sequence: TGTGCCAGCAGCGAGGGGTCGGGGGGCGCCTATCAGCCCCAGCATTTT.

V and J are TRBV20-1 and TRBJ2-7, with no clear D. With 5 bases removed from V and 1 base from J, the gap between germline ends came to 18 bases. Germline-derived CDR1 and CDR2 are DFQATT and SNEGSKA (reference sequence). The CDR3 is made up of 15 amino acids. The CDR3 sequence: CSAPSEEHLSYEQYF. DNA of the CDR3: TGCAGTGCTCCCTCTGAGGAACACTTATCCTACGAGCAGTACTTC.

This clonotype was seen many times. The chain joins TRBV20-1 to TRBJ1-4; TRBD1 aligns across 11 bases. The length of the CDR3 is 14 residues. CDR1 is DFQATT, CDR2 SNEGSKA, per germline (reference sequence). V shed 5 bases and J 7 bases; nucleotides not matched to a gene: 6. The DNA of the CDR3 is TGCAGTGCTCGACCGGGACAGGGGGGTGAAAAACTGTTTTTT. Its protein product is CSARPGQGGEKLFF.

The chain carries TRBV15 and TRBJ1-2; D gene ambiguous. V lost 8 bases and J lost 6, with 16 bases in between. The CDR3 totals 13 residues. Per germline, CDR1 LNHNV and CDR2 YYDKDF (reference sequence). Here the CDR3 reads CATPVEGGDGYTF. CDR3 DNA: TGTGCCACCCCAGTAGAGGGCGGGGATGGCTACACCTTC.

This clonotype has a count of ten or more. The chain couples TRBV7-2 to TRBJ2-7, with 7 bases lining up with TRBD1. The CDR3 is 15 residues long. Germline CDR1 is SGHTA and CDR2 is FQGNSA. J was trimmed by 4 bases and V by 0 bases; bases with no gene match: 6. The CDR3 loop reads CASSLADRELYEQYF. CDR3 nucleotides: TGTGCCAGCAGCTTAGCAGACAGGGAACTATACGAGCAGTACTTC.

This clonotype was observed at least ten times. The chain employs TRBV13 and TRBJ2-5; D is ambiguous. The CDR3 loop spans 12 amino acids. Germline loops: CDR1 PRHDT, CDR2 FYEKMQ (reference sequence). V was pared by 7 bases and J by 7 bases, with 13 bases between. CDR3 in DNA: TGTGCCAGCACCCTTTCATCGGGGACCCAGTACTTC. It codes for CASTLSSGTQYF.

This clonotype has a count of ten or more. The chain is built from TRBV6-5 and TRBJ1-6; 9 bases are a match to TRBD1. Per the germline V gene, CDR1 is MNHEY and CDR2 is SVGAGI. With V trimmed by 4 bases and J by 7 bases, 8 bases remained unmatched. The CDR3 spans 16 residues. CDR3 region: CASSSRTGVRNSPLHF. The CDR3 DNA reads TGTGCCAGCAGTTCCAGGACAGGGGTGCGCAATTCACCCCTCCACTTT.

CDR3 region: CASSFGDSFYEKLFF. In nucleotides, the CDR3 is TGTGCCAGCAGCTTCGGGGACAGCTTTTATGAAAAACTGTTTTTT. The rearrangement uses TRBV7-2 and TRBJ1-4, with TRBD1 identical over 7 bases. The CDR3 runs to 15 residues. The germline gives CDR1 SGHTA, CDR2 FQGNSA. Unmatched junction bases numbered 7, after V lost 3 bases and J lost 6 bases.

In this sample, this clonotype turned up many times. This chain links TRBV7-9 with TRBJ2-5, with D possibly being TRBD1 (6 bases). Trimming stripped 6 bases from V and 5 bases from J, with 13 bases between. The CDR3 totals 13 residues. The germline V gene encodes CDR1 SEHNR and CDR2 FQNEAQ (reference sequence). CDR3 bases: TGTGCCAGCAGGCCAGGGGTCTTGGAGACCCAGTACTTC. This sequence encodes CASRPGVLETQYF.

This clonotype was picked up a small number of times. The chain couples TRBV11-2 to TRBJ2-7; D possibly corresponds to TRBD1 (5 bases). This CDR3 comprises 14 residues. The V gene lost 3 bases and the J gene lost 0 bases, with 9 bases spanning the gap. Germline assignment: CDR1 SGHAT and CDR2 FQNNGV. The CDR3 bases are TGTGCCAGCAGCTTCAGGGTGGCCTCCTACGAGCAGTACTTC. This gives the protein CASSFRVASYEQYF.

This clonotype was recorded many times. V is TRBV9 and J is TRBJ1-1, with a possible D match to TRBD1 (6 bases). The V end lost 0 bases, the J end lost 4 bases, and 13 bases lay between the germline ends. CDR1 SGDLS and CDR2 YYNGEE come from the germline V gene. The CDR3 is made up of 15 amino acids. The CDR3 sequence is CASSVDGGLSTEAFF. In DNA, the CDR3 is TGTGCCAGCAGCGTAGACGGGGGCTTATCCACTGAAGCTTTCTTT.

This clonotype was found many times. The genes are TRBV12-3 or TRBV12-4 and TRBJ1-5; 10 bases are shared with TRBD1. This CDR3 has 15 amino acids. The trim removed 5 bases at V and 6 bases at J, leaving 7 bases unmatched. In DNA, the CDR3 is TGTGCCAGCAGTCGGGACAGGGGAAGCGGTCAGCCCCAGCATTTT. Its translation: CASSRDRGSGQPQHF.